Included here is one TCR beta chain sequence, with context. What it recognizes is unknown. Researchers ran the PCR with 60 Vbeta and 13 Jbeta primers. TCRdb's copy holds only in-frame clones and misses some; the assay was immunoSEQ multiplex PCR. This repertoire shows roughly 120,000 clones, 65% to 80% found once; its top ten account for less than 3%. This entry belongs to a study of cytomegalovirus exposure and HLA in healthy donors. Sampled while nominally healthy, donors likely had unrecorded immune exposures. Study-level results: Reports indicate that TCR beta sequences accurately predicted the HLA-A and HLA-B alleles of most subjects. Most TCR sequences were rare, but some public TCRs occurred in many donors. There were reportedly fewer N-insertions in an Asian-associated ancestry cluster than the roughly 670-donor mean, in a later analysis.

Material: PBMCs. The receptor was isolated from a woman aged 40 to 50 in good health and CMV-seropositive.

The CDR3 sequence is CASSDRTGAAFF. The CDR3, as DNA: TGTGCCAGCAGTGACCGGACAGGGGCAGCTTTCTTT. V is TRBV2 and J is TRBJ1-1; 9 bases are shared with TRBD1. Germline V gene data show CDR1 as SNHLY and CDR2 as FYNNEI. This CDR3 is built from 12 residues. The J segment lost 10 bases and the V segment lost 3 bases, leaving 3 bases of the junction unmatched.